The 22 T cell receptor beta chains below all came from one sample that was sequenced in a study of human T cells and chemical hapten exposure. Time point noted: patch test 1, 2 weeks after DPC sensitization. The treatment: therapeutic diphenylcyclopropenone sensitization with weekly scalp DPC. One entry per CDR3 protein, called by TCRdb with MiXCR from the RACE reads. The table lists some 79,000 distinct CDR3 sequences, 7.5% to 9.5% of them singletons. Material: whole blood, obtained in connection with sensitization to the hapten diphenylcyclopropenone (DPC). Receptors originate from a woman younger than 45 with alopecia areata. Some clones in this sample may be carry-over from other donors' samples.

The table lists this clonotype with a few counts. The chain links TRBV7-2 to TRBJ1-5, with 9 nucleotides matching TRBD1. V lost 1 base to trimming and J lost 4 bases; unmatched junction nucleotides: 5. CDR1 is SGHTA, CDR2 FQGNSA, per germline. The CDR3 extends over 16 amino acids. CDR3 sequence reads: CASSLEYGTGNQPQHF. The CDR3 DNA sequence: TGTGCCAGCAGCTTAGAGTACGGGACAGGGAATCAGCCCCAGCATTTT. Using reference TRBV7-2 and TRBJ1-5 for the parts outside the CDR3, the full variable domain is GAGVSQSPSNKVTEKGKDVELRCDPISGHTALYWYRQSLGQGLEFLIYFQGNSAPDKSGLPSDRFSAERTGGSVSTLTIQRTQQEDSAVYLCASSLEYGTGNQPQHFGDGTRLSIL.

This clonotype occurred many times. This chain's CDR3 is CSASTRGRKPYEQYF. The CDR3 bases are TGCAGTGCCAGCACGAGAGGGAGAAAACCCTACGAGCAGTACTTC. This sequence joins TRBV20-1 and TRBJ2-7; D is perhaps TRBD2 (5 bases). V lost 6 bases, J lost 2 bases, and 20 bases lay in between. Germline V gene data show CDR1 as DFQATT and CDR2 as SNEGSKA (reference sequence). The CDR3 spans 15 residues.

The V and J genes are TRBV6-6 and TRBJ2-7; D could derive from TRBD1 or TRBD2 (5 bases each). With 6 bases removed from V and 6 bases from J, the gap between germline ends came to 24 bases. CDR1 MNHNY and CDR2 SVGAGI come from the germline V gene (reference sequence). The CDR3 totals 16 residues. The CDR3 bases are TGTGCCAGCAGCTCCGGGCCGGGGCAGGGTGGAAGCGAGCAGTACTTC. It translates to CASSSGPGQGGSEQYF.

This clonotype was observed at least ten times. The genes are TRBV2 and TRBJ2-2; D gene unclear. Germline V gene sequence: CDR1 SNHLY, CDR2 FYNNEI. The ends were cut back, 1 base at V and 6 bases at J, with 12 bases in the middle. The CDR3 length is 15 residues. CDR3 sequence reads: CASSEGRLLPGELFF. For the CDR3, the DNA is TGTGCCAGCAGTGAAGGCAGACTCCTACCCGGGGAGCTGTTTTTT. Combining the CDR3 with reference TRBV2 and TRBJ2-2 gives the whole variable domain EPEVTQTPSHQVTQMGQEVILRCVPISNHLYFYWYRQILGQKVEFLVSFYNNEISEKSEIFDDQFSVERPDGSNFTLKIRSTKLEDSAMYFCASSEGRLLPGELFFGEGSRLTVL.

The chain links TRBV5-6 to TRBJ2-1; maybe TRBD2 (6 bases). Germline V gene lookup returns CDR1 SGHDT and CDR2 YYEEEE. V lost 0 bases and J 7 bases, leaving 11 bases between the germline ends. The CDR3 is 14 residues long. CDR3 DNA sequence: TGTGCCAGCAGCTTGGCAGGGAGGTTAAATGAGCAGTTCTTC. Protein product: CASSLAGRLNEQFF.

The J gene is TRBJ1-5, the V gene TRBV3-1; no firm D call. Trimming removed 1 base from V and 4 bases from J, with 11 bases in between. The CDR3 consists of 15 residues. Germline V gene lookup returns CDR1 LGHDT and CDR2 YNNKEL (reference sequence). The CDR3 DNA reads as TGTGCCAGCAGCCAAGGGCCGAATGAAAATCAGCCCCAGCATTTT. It is translated as CASSQGPNENQPQHF.

This clonotype was seen at least ten times. This rearrangement joins TRBV12-3 or TRBV12-4 to TRBJ2-3; 10 nucleotides match TRBD2. CDR3 length: 16 residues. V lost 3 bases, J lost 1 base, and 4 bases stayed unmatched. The CDR3 sequence is CASSLGLAPGTDTQYF. CDR3 DNA sequence: TGTGCCAGCAGTTTGGGACTAGCGCCTGGCACAGATACGCAGTATTTT.

This clonotype occurred a few times. The chain combines TRBV6-2 or TRBV6-3 with TRBJ1-5; no clear D. The CDR3 spans 13 residues. CDR1 is MNHEY, CDR2 SVGEGT, per germline. The V and J ends lost 7 bases and 3 bases respectively, with 10 bases between them. CDR3 DNA sequence: TGTGCCAGCACGCAGCAGGCCAATCAGCCCCAGCATTTT. It encodes CASTQQANQPQHF.

This clonotype appeared many times. V and J are TRBV7-2 and TRBJ2-5, with D possibly TRBD2 on 6 matching bases. V dropped 6 bases and J dropped 4 bases, with 15 bases sitting between them. CDR1 and CDR2 from the germline V gene are SGHTA and FQGNSA. The CDR3 contains 14 residues. The CDR3 is CASSPGLRGETQYF. CDR3 bases: TGTGCCAGCAGTCCGGGGTTGCGGGGAGAGACCCAGTACTTC.

This clonotype was recorded at least ten times. V gene TRBV3-1 combines with J gene TRBJ2-1; 9 bases are a match to TRBD2. CDR1 is LGHDT and CDR2 is YNNKEL in the germline V gene (reference sequence). The V segment lost 5 bases and the J segment 9 bases; nucleotides outside the gene matches: 14. This CDR3 is 16 amino acids long. The CDR3 nucleotides are TGTGCCAGCAGCTTAGCCACCGGGACTAGCTCGAGTGAGCAGTTCTTC. Its translation is CASSLATGTSSSEQFF.

This clonotype was observed a few times. The V gene is TRBV29-1, the J gene TRBJ1-1; no clear D gene. Trimming cost V 4 bases and J 11 bases, with 14 bases left between them. This CDR3 contains 11 residues. CDR1 is SQVTM and CDR2 is ANQGSEA in the germline V gene. This CDR3 is CSVALGVWAFF. For the CDR3, the DNA is TGCAGCGTTGCACTCGGGGTTTGGGCTTTCTTT. Full variable domain (rest looked up from reference TRBV29-1 and TRBJ1-1): SAVISQKPSRDICQRGTSLTIQCQVDSQVTMMFWYRQQPGQSLTLIATANQGSEATYESGFVIDKFPISRPNLTFSTLTVSNMSPEDSSIYLCSVALGVWAFFGQGTRLTVV.

This clonotype has ten or more counts. The chain employs TRBV20-1 and TRBJ1-1; D is possibly TRBD1 (5 bases). The V end was cut by 4 bases, the J end by 8 bases, with 14 bases between. This CDR3 is built from 12 residues. Germline lookup yields CDR1 DFQATT and CDR2 SNEGSKA (reference sequence). The CDR3 DNA reads TGCAGTGCTACCCGCCTTGGACACGAAGCTTTCTTT. This encodes CSATRLGHEAFF.

J is TRBJ2-3 and V is TRBV7-9; TRBD2 is a possible D gene (6 bases). Germline CDR1 SEHNR, CDR2 FQNEAQ (reference sequence). This CDR3 spans 15 amino acids. V was cut by 5 bases and J by 3 bases, with 15 bases left in between. The CDR3 DNA reads as TGTGCCAGCAGCACACCGACTAGGTGGACAGATACGCAGTATTTT. It translates to CASSTPTRWTDTQYF.

Here the CDR3 reads CASSSPGQGFEAFF. CDR3 bases: TGTGCCAGTAGTTCTCCGGGACAGGGCTTTGAAGCTTTCTTT. The chain is built from TRBV19 and TRBJ1-1, with TRBD1 matching over 9 bases. The CDR3 totals 14 residues. V trimming: 5 bases; J trimming: 7 bases; junction bases outside the gene matches: 8. In germline, CDR1 is LNHDA, CDR2 SQIVND (reference sequence).

This clonotype was seen ten or more times. This sequence joins TRBV5-1 and TRBJ2-5, with a tentative D call TRBD1 (5 bases). The CDR3 is 19 residues long. Trimming took off 3 bases at V and 8 bases at J, with 32 bases between the two ends. Germline V gene data show CDR1 as SGHRS and CDR2 as YFSETQ. In DNA form, the CDR3 reads TGCGCCAGCAGCTCCAACCCCACTCCTCTGACAGACGGTCATACAACCCAGTACTTC. It translates to CASSSNPTPLTDGHTTQYF.

The J gene is TRBJ2-2, the V gene TRBV7-8; D is unclear. Germline CDR1 and CDR2: SGHVS and FQNEAQ. With 1 base removed from V and 0 bases from J, the gap between germline ends came to 9 bases. This CDR3 is 16 amino acids long. The CDR3 sequence is CASSLESATNTGELFF. DNA for the CDR3: TGTGCCAGCAGCTTAGAAAGCGCTACGAACACCGGGGAGCTGTTTTTT.

This clonotype was seen repeatedly, ten times or more. The chain recombines TRBV18 with TRBJ1-2, with D possibly TRBD1 on 5 matching bases. Germline CDR1 and CDR2: KGHSH and LQKENI. V lost 0 bases and J 4 bases, leaving 12 bases between the germline ends. The CDR3 is 15 amino acids. The CDR3 loop reads CASSPPAGRGYGYTF. In nucleotides, the CDR3 is TGTGCCAGCTCACCACCGGCCGGGAGGGGCTATGGCTACACCTTC.

This clonotype was counted many times. This chain joins TRBV29-1 and TRBJ1-1; D is unresolved. Trimming cost V 7 bases and J 4 bases, with 22 bases left between them. The CDR3 consists of 15 residues. Per germline, CDR1 SQVTM and CDR2 ANQGSEA. The DNA for the CDR3 is TGCAGCGGTGCCTGGATAAGCGTAGCTGGCACTGAAGCTTTCTTT. It yields the protein CSGAWISVAGTEAFF.

This clonotype was counted only a few times. This chain uses TRBV7-3 with TRBJ1-1; the D gene is possibly TRBD1 (5 bases). In germline, CDR1 is SGHTA, CDR2 FQGTGA. The CDR3 runs to 15 residues. Trimming took off 1 base at V and 2 bases at J, with 11 bases between the two ends. In DNA, the CDR3 is TGTGCCAGCAGCTTAATTGGGGGAAGAAACACTGAAGCTTTCTTT. Translation: CASSLIGGRNTEAFF.

Many counts were recorded for this clonotype. The rearrangement uses TRBV7-9 and TRBJ2-3; the D gene is possibly TRBD1 (5 bases). V gave up 3 bases and J gave up 0 bases, with 10 bases separating them. Per germline, CDR1 SEHNR and CDR2 FQNEAQ (reference sequence). The CDR3 totals 15 residues. The CDR3 loop reads CASSFRRASTDTQYF. CDR3 DNA: TGTGCCAGCAGCTTTCGCAGGGCTAGCACAGATACGCAGTATTTT.

This clonotype was observed a handful of times. J is TRBJ2-7 and V is TRBV5-1; 7 positions agree with TRBD1. This CDR3 is 15 amino acids long. Germline CDR1 and CDR2: SGHRS and YFSETQ. V shed 3 bases and J 7 bases; nucleotides not matched to a gene: 13. Here the CDR3 reads CASSSEQGWMREQYF. The CDR3 coding sequence is TGCGCCAGCAGCTCGGAACAGGGGTGGATGCGGGAGCAGTACTTC.

At least ten counts were recorded for this clonotype. The chain couples TRBV18 to TRBJ2-7, with TRBD2 identical over 7 bases. This CDR3 is built from 13 residues. V shed 3 bases and J 6 bases; nucleotides not matched to a gene: 5. Germline lookup yields CDR1 KGHSH and CDR2 LQKENI. This chain's CDR3 is CASSPGRGTEQYF. The DNA for the CDR3 is TGTGCCAGCTCACCTGGGAGGGGAACCGAGCAGTACTTC.